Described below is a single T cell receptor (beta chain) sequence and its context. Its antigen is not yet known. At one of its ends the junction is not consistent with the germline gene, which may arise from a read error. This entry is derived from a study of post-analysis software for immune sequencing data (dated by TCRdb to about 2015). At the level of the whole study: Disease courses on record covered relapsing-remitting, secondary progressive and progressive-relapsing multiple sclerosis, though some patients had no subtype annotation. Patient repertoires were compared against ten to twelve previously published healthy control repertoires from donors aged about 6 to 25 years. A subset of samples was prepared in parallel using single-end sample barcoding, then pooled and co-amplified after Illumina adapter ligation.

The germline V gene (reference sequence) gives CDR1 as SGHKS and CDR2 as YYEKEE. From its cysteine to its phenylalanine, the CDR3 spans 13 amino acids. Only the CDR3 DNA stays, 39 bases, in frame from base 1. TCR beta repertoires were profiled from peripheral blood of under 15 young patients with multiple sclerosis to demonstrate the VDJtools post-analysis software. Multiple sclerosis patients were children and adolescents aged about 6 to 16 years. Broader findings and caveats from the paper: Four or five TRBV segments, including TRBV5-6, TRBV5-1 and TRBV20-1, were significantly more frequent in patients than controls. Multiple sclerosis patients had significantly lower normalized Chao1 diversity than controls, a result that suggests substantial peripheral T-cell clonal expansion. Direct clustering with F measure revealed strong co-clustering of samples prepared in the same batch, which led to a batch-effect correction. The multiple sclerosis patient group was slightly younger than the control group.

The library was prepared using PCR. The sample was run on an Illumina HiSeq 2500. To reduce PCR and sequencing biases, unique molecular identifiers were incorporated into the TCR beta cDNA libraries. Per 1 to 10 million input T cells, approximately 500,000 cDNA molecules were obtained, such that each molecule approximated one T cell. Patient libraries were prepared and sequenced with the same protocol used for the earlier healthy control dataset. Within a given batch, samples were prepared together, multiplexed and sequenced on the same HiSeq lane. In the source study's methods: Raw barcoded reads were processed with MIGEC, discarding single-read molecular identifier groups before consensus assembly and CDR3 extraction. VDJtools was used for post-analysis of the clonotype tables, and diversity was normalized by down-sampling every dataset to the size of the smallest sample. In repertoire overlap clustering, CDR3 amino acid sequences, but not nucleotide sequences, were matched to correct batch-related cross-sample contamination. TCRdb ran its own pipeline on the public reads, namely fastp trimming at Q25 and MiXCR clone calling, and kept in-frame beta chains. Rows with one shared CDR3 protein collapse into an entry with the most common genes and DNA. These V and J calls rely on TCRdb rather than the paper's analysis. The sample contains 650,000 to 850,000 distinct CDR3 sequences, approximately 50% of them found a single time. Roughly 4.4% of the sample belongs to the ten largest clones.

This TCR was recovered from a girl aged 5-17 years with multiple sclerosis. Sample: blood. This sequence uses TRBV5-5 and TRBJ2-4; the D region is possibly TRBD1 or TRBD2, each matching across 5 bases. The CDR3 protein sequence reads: CASQWGSKNIRYF. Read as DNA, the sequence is TGTGCCAGCCAATGGGGGTCCAAAAACATTCGGTACTTC. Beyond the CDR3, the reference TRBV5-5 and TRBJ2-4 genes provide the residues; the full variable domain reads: DAGVTQSPTHLIKTRGQQVTLRCSPISGHKSVSWYQQVLGQGPQFIFQYYEKEERGRGNFPDRFSARQFPNYSSELNVNALLLGDSALYLCASQWGSKNIRYFGAGTRLSVL.